This T cell receptor (beta chain) is from a study of kidney transplant recipient with SARS-CoV-2 infection (dated by TCRdb to the early 2020s). Sequencing instrument: Illumina MiSeq. The peripheral T cell repertoire was profiled for human TCRbeta genes. On the study's bioinformatics: Beta-binomial modelling was applied to test for differential clonotype abundance so that variability over time was accounted for. Clonotypes that had expanded were screened against the ImmuneCODE reference database of SARS-CoV-2-associated TCRs and mapped onto regions of the viral genome. Further repertoire analyses covered TRBV gene usage, CDR3 length, CDR3 amino acid overlap between time points, clonotype abundance distributions and Jaccard similarity. Starting from the raw public reads, TCRdb applied fastp trimming at Q25, assembled clones with MiXCR and retained in-frame beta chains. One record per CDR3 amino acid sequence lists the most common genes and DNA. The V and J calls follow TCRdb's processing rather than the paper's. Within this sample are about 240,000 distinct CDR3 sequences, with more than 25% of them counted one time only. Of the sample, 6% to 8.5% is held by the ten largest clones.

This clonotype was seen many times. The specificity of this receptor is unknown. Within one base of it there is no much larger clone, and no base qualities were kept. The time point label on this specimen signifies: pre-pandemic baseline sample and day 111 after first positive SARS-CoV-2 test. The sample was a blood sample, taken at baseline and on roughly day 110 from a kidney transplant recipient. This TCR was recovered from a male patient between 25 and 40 years old who had COVID-19 and was a kidney transplant recipient. It is possible that, after a transplant, some T cells come from the graft donor.

The nucleotide sequence is given as TGTGCCAGCAGCCCATCTGGAGGGCGCTCTGGAAACACCATATATTTT. Its coded protein is CASSPSGGRSGNTIYF. The rearranged segments are TRBV5-5 and TRBJ1-3; too little of a D gene remains to name it. CDR1 and CDR2 (SGHKS, YYEKEE) derive from the germline V gene (reference sequence). The germline ends are 14 bases apart after V is trimmed by 4 bases and J by 0 bases. The CDR3 goes from the cysteine to the phenylalanine over 16 residues. Just CDR3 DNA is preserved here, 48 bases in frame from base 1.